The next 13 T cell receptor beta chains were all read from a single sample in a study of T cell responses to AZD1222 COVID-19 vaccine. The method was immunoSEQ multiplex PCR; TCRdb's version includes in-frame clones alone and lacks a portion of them. The table has 150,000 to 200,000 clones, 85% to 95% seen once; the top ten hold more than 0.8%. This specimen consisted of peripheral blood, obtained on day 0 of AZD1222 vaccination. These receptors were obtained from an adult in good health.

J is TRBJ1-5 and V is TRBV6-5; D is undetermined. V was shortened by 0 bases and J by 6 bases, with 6 bases between the two germline ends. Germline CDR1 reads MNHEY; CDR2 reads SVGAGI. CDR3 size: 13 residues. Here the CDR3 reads CASSYSLRQPQHF. DNA for the CDR3: TGTGCCAGCAGTTACTCGTTACGTCAGCCCCAGCATTTT.

The chain uses TRBV6-2 or TRBV6-3 and TRBJ1-5; tentatively, D is TRBD1 (6 bases). The CDR3 has 14 amino acids. CDR1 and CDR2 from the germline V gene are MNHEY and SVGEGT. V dropped 4 bases and J dropped 1 base, with 8 bases sitting between them. CDR3 nucleotides: TGTGCCAGCAGTTCCCAGGGGAGCAATCAGCCCCAGCATTTT. As protein: CASSSQGSNQPQHF.

V usage is TRBV11-2 and J usage is TRBJ2-3; D is unresolved. The V gene lost 1 base and the J gene lost 3 bases, with 11 bases spanning the gap. The CDR3 totals 15 residues. In germline, CDR1 is SGHAT, CDR2 FQNNGV. CDR3 amino acids: CASSLVVGRTDTQYF. The CDR3 coding sequence is TGTGCCAGCAGCTTAGTAGTGGGTCGTACAGATACGCAGTATTTT. The full variable domain, rest sourced from reference TRBV11-2 and TRBJ2-3, is EAGVAQSPRYKIIEKRQSVAFWCNPISGHATLYWYQQILGQGPKLLIQFQNNGVVDDSQLPKDRFSAERLKGVDSTLKIQPAKLEDSAVYLCASSLVVGRTDTQYFGPGTRLTVL.

The chain uses TRBV6-5 and TRBJ2-7; D not certain. The germline CDR1 and CDR2 sequences are MNHEY and SVGAGI. V lost 0 bases and J lost 5, with 14 bases in between. The CDR3 is made up of 15 amino acids. The CDR3 reads CASSYSGRFENEQYF. The DNA of the CDR3 is TGTGCCAGCAGTTACTCGGGCAGGTTTGAGAACGAGCAGTACTTC.

The chain links TRBV30 to TRBJ2-1; 9 bases fit TRBD2. CDR3 length: 15 residues. Looked up from germline, CDR1 is GTSNPN and CDR2 is SVGIG (reference sequence). V lost 0 bases to trimming and J lost 5 bases; unmatched junction nucleotides: 5. The CDR3 DNA follows: TGTGCCTGGAGTGTGTTGCTAGCGGGGAACAATGAGCAGTTCTTC. It translates to CAWSVLLAGNNEQFF. The variable domain in full, completed from reference TRBV30 and TRBJ2-1, reads SQTIHQWPATLVQPVGSPLSLECTVEGTSNPNLYWYRQAAGRGLQLLFYSVGIGQISSEVPQNLSASRPQDRQFILSSKKLLLSDSGFYLCAWSVLLAGNNEQFFGPGTRLTVL.

The sample holds one count of this clone. The chain combines TRBV3-1 (or the pseudogene TRBV3-2) with TRBJ1-4, with D maybe TRBD1 (6 bases). The CDR3 has 15 amino acids. Germline V gives CDR1 LGHDT, CDR2 YNNKEL (reference sequence). Trimming removed 4 bases from V and 0 bases from J, with 9 bases in between. CDR3 sequence (DNA): TGTGCCAGCAGCCTCTGGACAGCAACTAATGAAAAACTGTTTTTT. It yields the protein CASSLWTATNEKLFF.

This chain joins TRBV13 and TRBJ1-4; 8 positions agree with TRBD1. V gave up 5 bases and J gave up 7 bases; unmatched junction bases: 6. The CDR3 length is 14 residues. Germline-derived CDR1 and CDR2 are PRHDT and FYEKMQ (reference sequence). The CDR3, as DNA: TGTGCCAGCAGCCTGACAGGGGCTAGTGAAAAACTGTTTTTT. Encoded protein: CASSLTGASEKLFF.

The V call is TRBV6-5, the J call TRBJ1-6; the D gene is possibly TRBD1 (6 bases). This CDR3 region has 12 residues. V shed 6 bases and J shed 7 bases, with 7 bases lying between them. Per germline, CDR1 MNHEY and CDR2 SVGAGI. The CDR3 here is CASSGGNSPLHF. CDR3 in DNA: TGTGCCAGCAGCGGGGGCAATTCACCCCTCCACTTT.

V and J are TRBV11-3 and TRBJ2-3; D might be TRBD2 (5 bases). The germline V gene encodes CDR1 SGHNT and CDR2 YENEEA. CDR3 length equals 17 residues. Trimming took 0 bases from V and 4 from J, leaving 17 bases between them. The CDR3 nucleotides are TGTGCCAGCAGCTTAGAGTCGGTCGCGGGCGGCGCAGATACGCAGTATTTT. As protein: CASSLESVAGGADTQYF.

The J gene is TRBJ2-2, the V gene TRBV7-9; 13 bases align to TRBD2. In germline, CDR1 is SEHNR, CDR2 FQNEAQ (reference sequence). V was clipped by 1 base and J by 1 base; unmatched bases: 3. The CDR3 is made up of 18 amino acids. The CDR3 region is CASSLGTSGGLNTGELFF. The CDR3 DNA reads as TGTGCCAGCAGCTTAGGGACTAGCGGGGGATTGAACACCGGGGAGCTGTTTTTT. Looking up the rest from reference TRBV7-9 and TRBJ2-2 gives the full variable domain: DTGVSQNPRHKITKRGQNVTFRCDPISEHNRLYWYRQTLGQGPEFLTYFQNEAQLEKSRLLSDRFSAERPKGSFSTLEIQRTEQGDSAMYLCASSLGTSGGLNTGELFFGEGSRLTVL.

The J gene is TRBJ2-2, the V gene TRBV9, with D unclear. In germline, CDR1 is SGDLS, CDR2 YYNGEE. CDR3 length equals 16 residues. Trimming shortened V by 1 base and J by 1 base, and 11 bases separated the two germline ends. CDR3 nucleotides: TGTGCCAGCAGCGTATATTTGTCACAGAACACCGGGGAGCTGTTTTTT. As protein: CASSVYLSQNTGELFF.

The chain carries TRBV28 and TRBJ1-5; 8 bases fit TRBD1. The junction had 3 bases not matched to a gene; V was cut back by 3 bases and J by 5 bases. Germline loops: CDR1 MDHEN, CDR2 SYDVKM. The CDR3 is made up of 14 amino acids. CDR3 nucleotides: TGTGCCAGCAGTTTGGGGACAGGTCATCAGCCCCAGCATTTT. It translates to CASSLGTGHQPQHF.

The chain employs TRBV6-2 or TRBV6-3 and TRBJ1-1; D uncertain. Trimming took off 2 bases at V and 6 bases at J, with 13 bases between the two ends. Germline V CDR1 and CDR2: MNHEY, SVGEGT. This CDR3 contains 14 residues. The CDR3, as DNA: TGTGCCAGCAGTTACCGGGCCGTGCGTCCTGAAGCTTTCTTT. Residues: CASSYRAVRPEAFF.